This TCR beta chain was recorded in a study of blood T cell repertoires in COVID-19. Generated by immunoSEQ multiplex PCR, the TCRdb table keeps only in-frame clones and is missing some. The sample comprises approximately 250,000 clones, approximately 84% of which are singletons, and around 16% rests with the top ten. The CDR3 is 15 residues long. After removal of 4 bases from V and 4 bases from J, the junction contained 9 bases not matched to a gene. The germline V gene encodes CDR1 LGHDT and CDR2 YNNKEL (reference sequence). Recovered participants had two consecutive negative NP/OP PCR tests, healthcare professional clearance, or symptom resolution.

The J gene is TRBJ1-1, the V gene TRBV3-1 (or the pseudogene TRBV3-2); TRBD1 aligns across 7 bases. The source material was PBMCs or T cells enriched from blood (not recorded which). The clonotype was recovered from a man aged 40-55 years who had recovered from COVID-19. Here the CDR3 DNA reads TGTGCCAGCAGCCCCCGACAGGGAGGATTCACTGAAGCTTTCTTT. It codes for CASSPRQGGFTEAFF.